This TCR beta chain was identified during a study of blood T cell repertoires in COVID-19. About the research overall: Acute and convalescent COVID-19 specimens originated in the United States, Italy and Spain.

This clone has more than one count but fewer than ten. Trimming cost V 6 bases and J 2 bases; bases outside gene matches: 5. The CDR3 length is 14 residues. The germline V gene encodes CDR1 MDHEN and CDR2 SYDVKM. The repertoire was sequenced with immunoSEQ multiplex PCR; TCRdb's copy has only in-frame clones and lacks some. The sample includes 110,000 or so clones, more than 65% of them seen just once. The V call is TRBV28, the J call TRBJ2-3; 7 bases are shared with TRBD1. Sequencing input: peripheral blood. The TCR sequence derives from a man in his forties or fifties with acute or convalescent COVID-19. CDR3 loop: CASSLQGTTDTQYF. The CDR3 DNA reads as TGTGCCAGCAGCTTACAGGGGACCACAGATACGCAGTATTTT. The variable domain in full, with the rest retrieved from reference TRBV28 and TRBJ2-3, is DVKVTQSSRYLVKRTGEKVFLECVQDMDHENMFWYRQDPGLGLRLIYFSYDVKMKEKGDIPEGYSVSREKKERFSLILESASTNQTSMYLCASSLQGTTDTQYFGPGTRLTVL.